One and the same sample provided the 25 T cell receptor beta chains below, sequenced in a study of shared clonotypes between healthy human individuals. Profiling relied on immunoSEQ multiplex PCR, and the TCRdb table lists in-frame clones only, not all of them. The sample lists around 940,000 clones, approximately 80% occurring once. Specimen: memory CD4+ T cells sorted from blood. Subset defined: CD45RA-negative fraction. The receptors originated from a man younger than 35 in good health.

This clone has a handful of counts. This chain uses TRBV7-9 with TRBJ2-3; D is ambiguous. There are 13 residues in the CDR3. V dropped 0 bases and J dropped 6 bases, with 7 bases sitting between them. The germline gives CDR1 SEHNR, CDR2 FQNEAQ (reference sequence). CDR3 DNA sequence: TGTGCCAGCAGCTTAGCGCTGGTTGATACGCAGTATTTT. As protein: CASSLALVDTQYF.

The chain joins TRBV5-5 to TRBJ2-3; TRBD2 aligns across 15 bases. CDR3 length equals 18 residues. Germline V lookup: CDR1 SGHKS, CDR2 YYEKEE (reference sequence). V was clipped by 4 bases and J by 0 bases; unmatched bases: 6. The CDR3 DNA reads as TGTGCCAGCAGCGCTGGGACTAGCGGGGGGATTAGCACAGATACGCAGTATTTT. It specifies CASSAGTSGGISTDTQYF. Complete variable domain (other parts from reference TRBV5-5 and TRBJ2-3): DAGVTQSPTHLIKTRGQQVTLRCSPISGHKSVSWYQQVLGQGPQFIFQYYEKEERGRGNFPDRFSARQFPNYSSELNVNALLLGDSALYLCASSAGTSGGISTDTQYFGPGTRLTVL.

The gene calls are TRBV6-1 and TRBJ1-5; the D gene is possibly TRBD1 (6 bases). Trimming removed 6 bases at V and 2 bases at J, with 14 bases between. The CDR3 covers 15 residues. Germline CDR1 and CDR2: MNHNS and SASEGT. The CDR3 DNA reads TGTGCCAGCAGCCAAAGGGGGTATGGCAATCAGCCCCAGCATTTT. This translates into CASSQRGYGNQPQHF.

This clone was counted a few times. The rearrangement links TRBV30 to TRBJ1-1, with D perhaps matching TRBD1 (6 bases). Germline V CDR1 and CDR2: GTSNPN, SVGIG (reference sequence). V was cut by 7 bases and J by 1 base, with 13 bases left in between. This CDR3 has 13 residues. As DNA, the CDR3 is TGTGCCTCAAGCAGGGGACAGAACACTGAAGCTTTCTTT. Translation gives CASSRGQNTEAFF.

The rearrangement links TRBV2 to TRBJ1-6, with D perhaps TRBD1 (5 bases). This CDR3 has 15 amino acids. V dropped 3 bases and J dropped 4 bases, with 10 bases sitting between them. Germline assignment: CDR1 SNHLY and CDR2 FYNNEI. The CDR3 protein is CASSEGTEYNSPLHF. CDR3 nucleotides: TGTGCCAGCAGTGAGGGGACGGAATATAATTCACCCCTCCACTTT.

This chain uses TRBV28 with TRBJ2-2; TRBD1 matches at 10 bases. In germline, CDR1 is MDHEN, CDR2 SYDVKM. The CDR3 extends over 17 amino acids. The V segment lost 4 bases and the J segment 4 bases; nucleotides outside the gene matches: 9. DNA for the CDR3: TGTGCCAGCAGTTCGATAAGGGACAGGGGATCCACCGGGGAGCTGTTTTTT. Translating it yields CASSSIRDRGSTGELFF.

The rearrangement links TRBV7-2 to TRBJ1-5; 9 positions match TRBD1. The V gene's germline CDR1 is SGHTA and CDR2 FQGNSA. This CDR3 is 16 amino acids long. J lost 6 bases, V lost 0 bases, and 6 bases had no gene match. In nucleotides, the CDR3 is TGTGCCAGCAGCTTAGCGGGGACAGGGATGGTTCAGCCCCAGCATTTT. Residues: CASSLAGTGMVQPQHF. Together with reference TRBV7-2 and TRBJ1-5, the CDR3 gives the full variable domain: GAGVSQSPSNKVTEKGKDVELRCDPISGHTALYWYRQSLGQGLEFLIYFQGNSAPDKSGLPSDRFSAERTGGSVSTLTIQRTQQEDSAVYLCASSLAGTGMVQPQHFGDGTRLSIL.

The chain joins TRBV9 to TRBJ2-7, with 8 bases fitting TRBD1. Looked up from germline, CDR1 is SGDLS and CDR2 is YYNGEE. Losses at the gene ends were 0 bases for V and 5 bases for J; bases not matched to a gene: 7. The CDR3 spans 15 residues. CDR3 bases: TGTGCCAGCAGCGTAGGGACAGGGCGAATCAACGAGCAGTACTTC. This sequence encodes CASSVGTGRINEQYF.

Of note for this clone: A read error may account for a junction end that differs from germline. The chain links TRBV7-7 to TRBJ1-2; no definite D call. Germline-derived CDR1 and CDR2 are SSHAT and FNYEAQ (reference sequence). The CDR3 spans 12 residues. The CDR3 sequence is CASSLVLNGYTF. CDR3 DNA: TGTGCTAGCAGCTTAGTACTGAATGGCTACACCTTC.

This chain uses TRBV5-4 with TRBJ2-3; D is uncertain. V lost 1 base and J lost 3, with 3 bases in between. CDR1 and CDR2 (germline): SGHNT, YYREEE (reference sequence). The CDR3 has 12 residues. This CDR3 is CASSLQTDTQYF. In nucleotides, the CDR3 is TGTGCCAGCAGCTTGCAGACAGATACGCAGTATTTT.

The genes are TRBV20-1 and TRBJ2-3, with a possible D match to TRBD2 (5 bases). V shed 5 bases and J shed 14 bases, with 17 bases lying between them. The CDR3 has 11 amino acids. Germline CDR1 DFQATT, CDR2 SNEGSKA (reference sequence). CDR3: CSASEIERGYF. As DNA, the CDR3 is TGCAGTGCTTCTGAGATCGAACGGGGGTATTTT.

The sample holds a few counts of this clone. The chain couples TRBV11-2 to TRBJ2-3; 12 bases map to TRBD2. Germline V gene sequence: CDR1 SGHAT, CDR2 FQNNGV. The CDR3 is 14 amino acids. Trimming removed 7 bases from V and 7 bases from J; junction bases left unmatched: 6. The CDR3 is CASIPTSGRYTQYF. The CDR3 region has the DNA TGTGCCAGCATTCCGACTAGCGGGAGATATACGCAGTATTTT.

This chain's CDR3 is CASSPLTVAGELFF. The CDR3 DNA reads TGCGCCAGCAGCCCCCTAACAGTAGCCGGGGAGCTGTTTTTT. The chain couples TRBV5-1 to TRBJ2-2; D gene ambiguous. Germline CDR1 is SGHRS and CDR2 is YFSETQ. Trimming left V 4 bases short and J 6 bases short, with 13 bases between. The CDR3 covers 14 residues.

V is TRBV11-3 and J is TRBJ2-1, with D maybe TRBD2 (5 bases). V was clipped by 5 bases and J by 6 bases, with 17 bases between them. Germline lookup yields CDR1 SGHNT and CDR2 YENEEA. This CDR3 is built from 15 residues. The CDR3 loop is CASSPAAELRNEQFF. The CDR3 DNA follows: TGTGCCAGCAGCCCAGCGGCGGAGCTACGCAATGAGCAGTTCTTC.

This clone was counted a few times. The chain carries TRBV9 and TRBJ2-3, with D possibly matching TRBD2 (7 bases). The germline CDR1 and CDR2 sequences are SGDLS and YYNGEE. Trimming shortened V by 4 bases and J by 6 bases, and 24 bases separated the two germline ends. The CDR3 runs 17 residues. The chain's CDR3 is CASSPGLGGPVIDTQYF. CDR3 sequence (DNA): TGTGCCAGCAGCCCGGGATTGGGGGGGCCCGTAATCGATACGCAGTATTTT.

The V and J genes are TRBV6-5 and TRBJ2-1; the D call may be TRBD1 or TRBD2 (5 bases each). Germline CDR1 and CDR2: MNHEY and SVGAGI. With 7 bases removed from V and 6 bases from J, the gap between germline ends came to 13 bases. The CDR3 is 13 amino acids. The CDR3 loop is CASTPPGGNEQFF. CDR3 coding DNA: TGTGCCAGCACCCCGCCTGGGGGCAATGAGCAGTTCTTC.

This clone was counted once. This rearrangement joins TRBV19 to TRBJ2-2; tentative D call: TRBD2 (6 bases). There are 17 residues in the CDR3. Germline V gene data show CDR1 as LNHDA and CDR2 as SQIVND (reference sequence). V was clipped by 5 bases and J by 3 bases, with 19 bases between them. DNA of the CDR3: TGTGCCAGTAGTGCCCTTTTTGCGGGGTGGGACACCGGGGAGCTGTTTTTT. Translating gives CASSALFAGWDTGELFF.

The rearrangement uses TRBV27 and TRBJ2-7; D is unclear. The length of the CDR3 is 11 residues. Germline CDR1 and CDR2: MNHEY and SMNVEV (reference sequence). V was trimmed by 4 bases and J by 7 bases, leaving 8 bases between them. The CDR3 here is CASSSHWEQYF. As DNA, the CDR3 is TGTGCCAGCAGTTCACACTGGGAGCAGTACTTC.

The rearrangement joins TRBV30 to TRBJ1-2; weak D call: TRBD1 (6 bases). Trimming took off 3 bases at V and 4 bases at J, with 12 bases between the two ends. This CDR3 is built from 13 residues. Germline CDR1 is GTSNPN and CDR2 is SVGIG (reference sequence). The CDR3 protein is CAWRFSGAYGYTF. The CDR3 DNA follows: TGTGCCTGGAGATTTTCGGGGGCCTATGGCTACACCTTC.

DNA of the CDR3: TGCGCCAGCAGCCTGCGGGCGGACAATGAGCAGTTCTTC. Its protein product is CASSLRADNEQFF. The chain is built from TRBV5-1 and TRBJ2-1; perhaps TRBD2 as D (5 bases). The CDR3 extends over 13 amino acids. The V gene's germline CDR1 is SGHRS and CDR2 YFSETQ. Trimming pared 4 bases from V and 5 bases from J, leaving 10 bases between. The whole variable domain, filled in from reference TRBV5-1 and TRBJ2-1, reads KAGVTQTPRYLIKTRGQQVTLSCSPISGHRSVSWYQQTPGQGLQFLFEYFSETQRNKGNFPGRFSGRQFSNSRSEMNVSTLELGDSALYLCASSLRADNEQFFGPGTRLTVL.

This clone showed up just once. V and J are TRBV7-2 and TRBJ1-4, with D hard to call. The CDR3 is made up of 16 amino acids. CDR1 and CDR2 from the germline V gene are SGHTA and FQGNSA. V lost 2 bases and J 0 bases, leaving 10 bases between the germline ends. CDR3 loop: CASSLRGPATNEKLFF. CDR3 nucleotide sequence: TGTGCCAGCAGCTTAAGAGGCCCTGCAACTAATGAAAAACTGTTTTTT.

The chain joins TRBV28 to TRBJ2-7; 8 nucleotides line up with TRBD1. J gave up 5 bases and V 5 bases, and 8 bases lay outside the gene matches. In germline, CDR1 is MDHEN, CDR2 SYDVKM. The CDR3 covers 14 residues. CDR3 nucleotide sequence: TGTGCCAGCAGTCCGGACAGGGTACTCCACGAGCAGTACTTC. This translates into CASSPDRVLHEQYF.

As for this clone: A much more abundant neighbour one base away suggests this may be a read error. CDR3 sequence (DNA): TGTGCCAGCAGCTTCAACTACGAGCAGTACTTC. It translates to CASSFNYEQYF. The gene calls are TRBV5-5 and TRBJ2-7; D remains ambiguous. CDR3 length: 11 amino acids. V lost 2 bases and J lost 3, with 3 bases in between. From germline, CDR1 is SGHKS and CDR2 YYEKEE (reference sequence).

The chain is built from TRBV4-3 and TRBJ2-5, with TRBD1 matching over 10 bases. The CDR3 length is 13 residues. J gave up 5 bases and V 3 bases, and 0 bases lay outside the gene matches. CDR1 and CDR2 (germline): LGHNA, YSLEER. CDR3 nucleotides: TGCGCCAGCAGCCAGACAGGGGGCGAGACCCAGTACTTC. This gives the protein CASSQTGGETQYF.

The rearrangement joins TRBV6-1 to TRBJ2-5; D may correspond to TRBD1 or TRBD2 (5 bases each). The V gene lost 10 bases and the J gene lost 0 bases, with 15 bases spanning the gap. Germline CDR1 reads MNHNS; CDR2 reads SASEGT. The CDR3 length is 14 residues. The CDR3 DNA follows: TGTGCCATCGCCCCGGGGCCCAACCAAGAGACCCAGTACTTC. This codes for CAIAPGPNQETQYF.